Below, one TCR beta chain is given with its context. Its target is not known. TCRdb recomputed calls from the 5' RACE reads with MiXCR, one row per CDR3 protein. This table holds 75,000 to 95,000 distinct CDR3 sequences, roughly an eighth found once. These data are taken from a study of T-cell memory formation after mild COVID-19. Study-wide results and caveats: Contracting clones, day 15 to 85, had balanced CD4/CD8, and later expanders favored CD4+.

The specimen was PBMCs or a T cell subset sorted from them (not recorded which). The clonotype comes from an adult woman who had mild COVID-19 (a few samples of this study predate the infection). Cell type and time point are not known.

The chain's CDR3 is CASSVGVNEQFF. The CDR3 DNA reads as TGTGCCAGCAGCGTAGGGGTCAATGAGCAGTTCTTC. The chain couples TRBV9 to TRBJ2-1; D gene uncertain. This CDR3 is built from 12 residues. Germline values: CDR1 SGDLS, CDR2 YYNGEE. The germline V and J ends were trimmed by 0 bases and 6 bases, with 4 bases remaining between them.